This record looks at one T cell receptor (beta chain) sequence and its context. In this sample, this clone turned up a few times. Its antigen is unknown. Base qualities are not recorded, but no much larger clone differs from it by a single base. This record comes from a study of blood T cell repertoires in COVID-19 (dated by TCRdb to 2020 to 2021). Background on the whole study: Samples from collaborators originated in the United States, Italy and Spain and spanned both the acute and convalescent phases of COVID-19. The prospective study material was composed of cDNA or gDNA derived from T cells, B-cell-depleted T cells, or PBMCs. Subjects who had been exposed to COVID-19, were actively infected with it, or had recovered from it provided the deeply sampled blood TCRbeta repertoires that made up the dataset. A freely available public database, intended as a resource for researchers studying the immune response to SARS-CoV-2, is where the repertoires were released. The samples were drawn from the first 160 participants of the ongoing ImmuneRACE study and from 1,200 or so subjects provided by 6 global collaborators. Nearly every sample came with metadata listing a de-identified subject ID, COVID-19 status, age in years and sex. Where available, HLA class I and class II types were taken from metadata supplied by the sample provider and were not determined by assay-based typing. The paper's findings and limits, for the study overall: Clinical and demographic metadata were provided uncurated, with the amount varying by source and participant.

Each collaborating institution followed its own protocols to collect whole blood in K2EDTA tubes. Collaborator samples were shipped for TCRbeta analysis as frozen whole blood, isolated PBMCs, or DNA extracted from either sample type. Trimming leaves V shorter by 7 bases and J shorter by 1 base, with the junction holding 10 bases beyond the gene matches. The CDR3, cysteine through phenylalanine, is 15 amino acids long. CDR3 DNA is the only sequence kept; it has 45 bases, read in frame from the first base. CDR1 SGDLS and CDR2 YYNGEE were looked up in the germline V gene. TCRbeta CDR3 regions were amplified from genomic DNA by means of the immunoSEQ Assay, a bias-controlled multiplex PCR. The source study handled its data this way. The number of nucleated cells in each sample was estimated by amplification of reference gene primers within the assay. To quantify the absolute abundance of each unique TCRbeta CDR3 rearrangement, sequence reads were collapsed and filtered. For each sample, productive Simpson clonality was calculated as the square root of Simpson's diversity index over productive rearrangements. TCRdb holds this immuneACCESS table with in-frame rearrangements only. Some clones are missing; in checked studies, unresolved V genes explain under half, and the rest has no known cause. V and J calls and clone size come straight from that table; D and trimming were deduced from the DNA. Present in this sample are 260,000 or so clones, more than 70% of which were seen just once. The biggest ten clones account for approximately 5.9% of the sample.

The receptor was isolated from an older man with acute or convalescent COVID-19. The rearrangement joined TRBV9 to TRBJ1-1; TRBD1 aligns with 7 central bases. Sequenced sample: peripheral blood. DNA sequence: TGTGCCAGCGGCCGGACAGGAGGGTCGAACACTGAAGCTTTCTTT. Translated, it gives CASGRTGGSNTEAFF.